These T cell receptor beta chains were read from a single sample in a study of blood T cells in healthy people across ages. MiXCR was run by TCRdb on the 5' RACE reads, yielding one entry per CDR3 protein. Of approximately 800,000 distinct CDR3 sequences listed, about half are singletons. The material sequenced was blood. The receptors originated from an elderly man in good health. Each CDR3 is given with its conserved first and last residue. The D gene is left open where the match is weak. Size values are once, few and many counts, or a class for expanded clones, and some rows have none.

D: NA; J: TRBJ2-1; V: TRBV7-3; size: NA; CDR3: CASSYTEVEEQETQFF; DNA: TGTGCCAGCAGCTACACAGAGGTGGAAGAACAAGAGACCCAGTTCTTC
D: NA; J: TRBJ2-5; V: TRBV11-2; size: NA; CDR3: CASSGHLGRIQETQYF; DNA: TGTGCCAGCAGCGGGCACCTGGGACGGATCCAAGAGACCCAGTACTTC
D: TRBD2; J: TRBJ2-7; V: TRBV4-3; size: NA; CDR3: CASSQEAGGLALYEQYF; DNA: TGCGCCAGCAGCCAAGAGGCGGGGGGGCTCGCCCTCTACGAGCAGTACTTC
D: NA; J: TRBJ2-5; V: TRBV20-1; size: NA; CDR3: CSARDGGAIQETQYF; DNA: TGCAGTGCTAGAGATGGAGGGGCCATTCAAGAGACCCAGTACTTC
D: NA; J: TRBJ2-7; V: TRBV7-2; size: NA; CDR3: CASSLAERTYEQYF; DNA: TGTGCCAGCAGCTTAGCGGAGCGTACCTACGAGCAGTACTTC
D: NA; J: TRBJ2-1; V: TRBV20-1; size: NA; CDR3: CSATRNNPYYNEQFF; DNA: TGCAGTGCTACCCGGAACAATCCTTATTACAATGAGCAGTTCTTC
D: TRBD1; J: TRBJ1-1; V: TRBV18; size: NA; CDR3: CASSPYYLRDRGTEAFF; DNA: TGTGCCAGCTCACCATACTACCTACGGGACAGGGGGACTGAAGCTTTCTTT
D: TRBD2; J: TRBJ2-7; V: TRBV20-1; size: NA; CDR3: CSARDPGLGYNEQYF; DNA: TGCAGTGCTAGAGACCCGGGACTAGGCTACAATGAGCAGTACTTC
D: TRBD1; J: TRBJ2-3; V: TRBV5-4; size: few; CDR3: CASSQSGGFADTQYF; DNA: TGTGCCAGCAGCCAATCAGGGGGATTCGCAGATACGCAGTATTTT
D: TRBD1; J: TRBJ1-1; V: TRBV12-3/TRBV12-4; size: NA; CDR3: CASTRGQVNTEAFF; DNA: TGTGCCAGCACCCGAGGACAGGTGAACACTGAAGCTTTCTTT
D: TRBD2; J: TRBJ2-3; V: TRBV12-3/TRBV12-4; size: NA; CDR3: CASVGLAGEAQYF; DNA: TGTGCCAGCGTTGGACTAGCGGGAGAAGCGCAGTATTTT
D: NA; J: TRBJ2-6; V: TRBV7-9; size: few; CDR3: CASSSPGQIPGANVLTF; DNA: TGTGCCAGCAGCTCACCGGGACAAATCCCTGGGGCCAACGTCCTGACTTTC
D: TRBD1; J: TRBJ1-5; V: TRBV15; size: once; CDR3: CATSTSSSQGRGANQPQHF; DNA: TGTGCCACCAGCACCTCCTCCTCACAGGGGAGAGGCGCCAATCAGCCCCAGCATTTT
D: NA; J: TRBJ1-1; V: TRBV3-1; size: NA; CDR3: CASSPFGAEAFF; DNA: TGTGCCAGCAGCCCGTTCGGGGCTGAAGCTTTCTTT
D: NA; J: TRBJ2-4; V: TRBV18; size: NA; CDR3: CASSPQSKNIQYF; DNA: TGTGCCAGCTCACCACAAAGCAAAAACATTCAGTACTTC
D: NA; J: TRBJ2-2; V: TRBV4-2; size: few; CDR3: CASSQAGSGELFF; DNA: TGTGCCAGCAGCCAAGCGGGGTCCGGGGAGCTGTTTTTT
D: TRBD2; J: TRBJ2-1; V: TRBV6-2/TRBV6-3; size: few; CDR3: CASSRPSRTSGRPDRNEQFF; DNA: TGTGCCAGCAGTCGACCCTCCCGGACTAGCGGGAGGCCCGATCGGAATGAGCAGTTCTTC
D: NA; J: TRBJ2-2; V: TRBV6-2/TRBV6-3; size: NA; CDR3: CASSYQSGELFF; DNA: TGTGCCAGCAGTTACCAGTCCGGGGAGCTGTTTTTT
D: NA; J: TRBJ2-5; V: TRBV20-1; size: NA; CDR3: CSARDLLGIQETQYF; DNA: TGCAGTGCTAGAGACTTATTGGGTATCCAAGAGACCCAGTACTTC
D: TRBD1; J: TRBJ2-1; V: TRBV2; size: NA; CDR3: CASSGQGPYNEQFF; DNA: TGTGCCAGCAGTGGACAGGGCCCTTACAATGAGCAGTTCTTC
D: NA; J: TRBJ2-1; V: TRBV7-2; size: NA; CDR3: CASSRAETQFF; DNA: TGTGCCAGCAGCAGGGCCGAGACCCAGTTCTTC
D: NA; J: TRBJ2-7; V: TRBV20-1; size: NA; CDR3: CSAKGQPVLDEQYF; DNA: TGCAGTGCAAAAGGACAGCCGGTGCTCGACGAGCAGTACTTC
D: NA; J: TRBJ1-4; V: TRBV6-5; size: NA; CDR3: CASSYSGGAREKLFF; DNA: TGTGCCAGCAGTTACTCAGGAGGGGCACGCGAAAAACTGTTTTTT
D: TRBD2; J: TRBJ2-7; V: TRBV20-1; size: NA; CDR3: CSARRLAGTYEQYF; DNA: TGCAGTGCTAGACGACTAGCGGGAACCTACGAGCAGTACTTC
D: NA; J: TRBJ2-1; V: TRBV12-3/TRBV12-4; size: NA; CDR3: CASSPPGYEQFF; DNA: TGTGCCAGCAGTCCCCCAGGGTATGAGCAGTTCTTC
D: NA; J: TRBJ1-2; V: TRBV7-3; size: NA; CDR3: CDSSQAGEGGYTF; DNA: TGTGACAGCAGCCAGGCAGGGGAGGGTGGCTACACCTTC
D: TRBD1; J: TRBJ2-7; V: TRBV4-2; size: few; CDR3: CASSQVDRVAYEQYF; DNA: TGTGCCAGCAGCCAAGTGGACAGGGTAGCCTACGAGCAGTACTTC
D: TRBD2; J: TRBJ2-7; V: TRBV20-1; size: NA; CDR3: CSARRVSGVHEQYF; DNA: TGCAGTGCTAGACGGGTTAGCGGGGTCCACGAGCAGTACTTC
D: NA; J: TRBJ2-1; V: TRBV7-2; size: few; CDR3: CASSLRGSGYSYDEQFF; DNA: TGTGCCAGCAGCCTCCGGGGAAGCGGGTACTCCTACGATGAGCAGTTCTTC
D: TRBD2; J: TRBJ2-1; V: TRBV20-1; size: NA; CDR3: CSARLAGGSNEQFF; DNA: TGCAGTGCGCGACTAGCGGGAGGAAGTAATGAGCAGTTCTTC
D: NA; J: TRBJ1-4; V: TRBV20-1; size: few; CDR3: CSANSHGATNEKLFF; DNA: TGCAGTGCTAACTCTCATGGGGCCACTAATGAAAAACTGTTTTTT
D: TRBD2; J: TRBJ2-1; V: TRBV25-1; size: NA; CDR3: CASSEYGGRATYNGQFF; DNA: TGTGCCAGCAGTGAATATGGCGGGAGGGCTACCTACAATGGGCAGTTCTTC
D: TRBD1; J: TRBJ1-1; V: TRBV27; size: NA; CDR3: CASSLSRQGTTEAFF; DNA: TGTGCCAGCAGTTTATCGAGACAGGGTACCACTGAAGCTTTCTTT
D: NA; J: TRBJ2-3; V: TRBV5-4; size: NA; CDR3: CASSRGRIRMYF; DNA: TGTGCCAGCAGCCGGGGGAGGATACGCATGTATTTT
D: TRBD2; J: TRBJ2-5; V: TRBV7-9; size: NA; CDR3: CASERGLAEIYNEQYF; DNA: TGTGCCAGCGAAAGGGGACTAGCGGAAATCTACAATGAGCAGTACTTC
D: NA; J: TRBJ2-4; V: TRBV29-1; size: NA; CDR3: CSVAEQVKSIQYF; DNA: TGCAGCGTGGCGGAACAAGTTAAAAGCATTCAGTACTTC
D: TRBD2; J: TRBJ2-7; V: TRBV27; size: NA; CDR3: CASQGLAGHEQYF; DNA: TGTGCCAGCCAGGGACTAGCGGGCCACGAGCAGTACTTC
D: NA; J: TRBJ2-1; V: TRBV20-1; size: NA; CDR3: CSAEDGTTLNEQFF; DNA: TGCAGTGCTGAAGACGGGACCACCCTCAATGAGCAGTTCTTC
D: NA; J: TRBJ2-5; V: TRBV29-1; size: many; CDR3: CSVAQAGQETQYF; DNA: TGCAGCGTTGCCCAAGCGGGTCAAGAGACCCAGTACTTC
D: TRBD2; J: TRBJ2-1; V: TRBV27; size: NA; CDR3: CASSWASGRDNEQFF; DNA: TGTGCCAGCAGTTGGGCTAGCGGGAGGGATAATGAGCAGTTCTTC
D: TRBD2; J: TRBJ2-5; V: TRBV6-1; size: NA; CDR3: CASSEARGGALTTQYF; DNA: TGTGCCAGCAGTGAAGCGCGGGGGGGCGCGTTGACGACCCAGTACTTT
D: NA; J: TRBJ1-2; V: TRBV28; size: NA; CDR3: CASSLERGARGYTF; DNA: TGTGCCAGCAGTTTAGAAAGGGGTGCGAGGGGCTACACCTTC
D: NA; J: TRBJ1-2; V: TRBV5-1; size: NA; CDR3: CASCPGETNYGYTF; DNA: TGCGCCAGCTGTCCGGGAGAAACTAACTATGGCTACACCTTC
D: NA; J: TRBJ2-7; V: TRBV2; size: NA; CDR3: CASRDPGQGTYEQYF; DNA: TGTGCCAGCAGGGACCCGGGACAAGGAACCTACGAGCAGTACTTC
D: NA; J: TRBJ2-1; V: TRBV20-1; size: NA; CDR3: CSAPTSEGRNEQFF; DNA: TGCAGTGCCCCTACCTCGGAGGGCCGAAATGAGCAGTTCTTC
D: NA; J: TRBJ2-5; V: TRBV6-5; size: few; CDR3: CASSEQGNQETQYF; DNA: TGTGCCAGCAGTGAACAGGGAAACCAAGAGACCCAGTACTTC
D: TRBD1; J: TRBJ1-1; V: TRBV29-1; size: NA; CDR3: CSVEDLRGQDGTEAFF; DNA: TGCAGCGTTGAAGACCTACGGGGACAGGATGGCACTGAAGCTTTCTTT
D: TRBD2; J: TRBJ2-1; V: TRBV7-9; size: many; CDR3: CASSLAGGPYNEQFF; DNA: TGTGCCAGCAGCTTAGCGGGAGGGCCCTACAATGAGCAGTTCTTC
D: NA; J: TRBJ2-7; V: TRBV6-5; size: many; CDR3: CASSPLGGSYEQYF; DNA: TGTGCCAGCAGTCCCCTAGGGGGGTCCTACGAGCAGTACTTC
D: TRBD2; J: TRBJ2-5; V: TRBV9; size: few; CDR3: CASNRLAGFGDEQYF; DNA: TGTGCCAGCAACCGTCTAGCGGGTTTTGGGGATGAGCAGTACTTC
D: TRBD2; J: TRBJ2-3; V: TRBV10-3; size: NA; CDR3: CATRAGSGGTDTQYF; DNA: TGTGCCACTCGGGCGGGGAGCGGGGGTACAGATACGCAGTATTTT
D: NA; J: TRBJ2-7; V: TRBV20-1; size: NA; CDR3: CSALGGNLARYEQYF; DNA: TGCAGTGCCCTCGGCGGGAATCTAGCTCGGTACGAGCAGTACTTC
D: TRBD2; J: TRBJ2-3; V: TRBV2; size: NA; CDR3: CAVRRLAGGLDTQYF; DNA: TGTGCCGTTAGACGACTGGCGGGAGGGTTAGATACGCAGTATTTT
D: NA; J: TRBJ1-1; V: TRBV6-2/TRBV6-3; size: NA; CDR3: CASNDYRYIGTEAFF; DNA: TGTGCCAGCAACGATTACAGGTACATAGGCACTGAAGCTTTCTTT